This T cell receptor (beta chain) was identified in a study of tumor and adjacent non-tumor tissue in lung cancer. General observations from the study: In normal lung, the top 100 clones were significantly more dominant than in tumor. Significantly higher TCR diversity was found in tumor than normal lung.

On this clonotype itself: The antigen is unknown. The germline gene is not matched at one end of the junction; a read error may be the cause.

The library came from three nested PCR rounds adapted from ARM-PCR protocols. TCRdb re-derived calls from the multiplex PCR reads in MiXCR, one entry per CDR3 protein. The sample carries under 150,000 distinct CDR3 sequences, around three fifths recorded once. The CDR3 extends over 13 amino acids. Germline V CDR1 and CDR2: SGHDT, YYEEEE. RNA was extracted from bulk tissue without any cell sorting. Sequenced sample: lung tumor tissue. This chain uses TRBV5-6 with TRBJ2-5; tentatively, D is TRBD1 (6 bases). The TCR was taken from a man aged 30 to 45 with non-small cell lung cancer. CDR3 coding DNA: TGTACCAGCAGACCGGGACATCAAGAGACCAAGTACTTC. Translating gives CTSRPGHQETKYF.